The present T cell receptor beta chain was sequenced within a study of CXCR3-negative and CXCR3-positive naive CD8 T cells. Regarding the study as a whole: Memory, not naive, CXCR3-negative and CXCR3-positive cells differed in TRBV-TRBJ usage. Relative to CXCR3-negative naive cells, CXCR3-positive naive cells had more hydrophobic TRB CDR3s.

Per germline, CDR1 LNHDA and CDR2 SQIVND (reference sequence). The CDR3 consists of 18 residues. Concerning this clonotype itself: Its antigen is as yet unknown.

In preparing the TRB cDNA libraries, 5' RACE with UMI labels was used. TCRdb reprocessed the 5' RACE reads; each CDR3 protein has one entry and no DNA is given. The sample features about 120,000 distinct CDR3 sequences, with around 0.36% in its top ten. The receptor's source is a human donor in good health. Some clones in this sample may be carry-over from other donors' samples. Specimen: naive CXCR3+ CD8+ T cells from blood. Subset meaning: CD45RO-CCR7+CD27+CD95- naive CD8+ T cells expressing CXCR3 (TNR3+). The V and J genes are TRBV19 and TRBJ1-6. The CDR3 reads CASSISGDAALIVSPLHF. Drawing the rest from reference TRBV19 and TRBJ1-6, the complete variable domain is DGGITQSPKYLFRKEGQNVTLSCEQNLNHDAMYWYRQDPGQGLRLIYYSQIVNDFQKGDIAEGYSVSREKKESFPLTVTSAQKNPTAFYLCASSISGDAALIVSPLHFGNGTRLTVT.